One sample yielded the 28 T cell receptor beta chains listed below, sequenced in a study of cytotoxic CD8 clonotypes in ibrutinib-treated CLL. Profiled with immunoSEQ multiplex PCR; TCRdb holds only in-frame clones, not every one. Here the sample spans some 130,000 clones, approximately 85% being singletons. Sequencing was performed on PBMCs, taken after 24 months of ibrutinib treatment. The origin of the receptors is a human donor with chronic lymphocytic leukemia.

In this sample, this clone turned up a few times. The V and J genes are TRBV6-1 and TRBJ2-5; D possibly matches TRBD1 or TRBD2 (6 bases each). This CDR3 has 13 amino acids. Germline V lookup: CDR1 MNHNS, CDR2 SASEGT. Trimming pared 10 bases from V and 4 bases from J, leaving 16 bases between. CDR3 sequence: CATRRGAGETQYF. The CDR3 DNA follows: TGTGCCACCCGGAGGGGGGCAGGAGAGACCCAGTACTTC.

J is TRBJ2-3 and V is TRBV27, with 7 bases matching TRBD2. Germline CDR1 reads MNHEY; CDR2 reads SMNVEV (reference sequence). J gave up 4 bases and V 1 base, and 11 bases lay outside the gene matches. The CDR3 runs 17 residues. CDR3 region: CASSLLGGSMGSDTQYF. The CDR3 DNA follows: TGTGCCAGCAGTTTATTGGGGGGGAGCATGGGGTCAGATACGCAGTATTTT.

This chain joins TRBV7-9 and TRBJ1-4; 8 nucleotides agree with TRBD1. With V trimmed by 0 bases and J by 5 bases, 2 bases remained unmatched. CDR1 and CDR2 (germline): SEHNR, FQNEAQ (reference sequence). The CDR3 sequence is 15 residues long. The DNA of the CDR3 is TGTGCCAGCAGCTTAGCGACAGGGGTGAATGAAAAACTGTTTTTT. Its protein is CASSLATGVNEKLFF. Supplemented by reference TRBV7-9 and TRBJ1-4, the full variable domain reads DTGVSQNPRHKITKRGQNVTFRCDPISEHNRLYWYRQTLGQGPEFLTYFQNEAQLEKSRLLSDRFSAERPKGSFSTLEIQRTEQGDSAMYLCASSLATGVNEKLFFGSGTQLSVL.

The rearrangement links TRBV4-3 to TRBJ2-5; 8 nucleotides match TRBD1. Near its end, the DNA agrees better with TRBJ2-7, so the J call may be wrong. CDR3 length: 15 residues. Germline V gene data show CDR1 as LGHNA and CDR2 as YSLEER. The CDR3: CASSTSAGTGYEQYF. CDR3 DNA: TGCGCCAGCAGCACAAGCGCCGGGACAGGCTACGAGCAGTACTTC.

This chain links TRBV29-1 with TRBJ1-2, with a tentative D call TRBD1 (5 bases). The CDR3 sequence is 12 residues long. Germline assignment: CDR1 SQVTM and CDR2 ANQGSEA. V lost 6 bases to trimming and J lost 3 bases, with 11 bases between them. CDR3 amino acids: CSVPRGDYGYTF. The CDR3 coding sequence is TGCAGCGTCCCAAGAGGGGACTATGGCTACACCTTC.

The V gene is TRBV6-1, the J gene TRBJ1-5; no firm D call. Germline V gives CDR1 MNHNS, CDR2 SASEGT. CDR3 length: 15 amino acids. V lost 5 bases and J lost 6, with 17 bases in between. The CDR3, as DNA: TGTGCCAGCAGTAGTCCCCCGGACGGCATTCAGCCCCAGCATTTT. It specifies CASSSPPDGIQPQHF.

This clone has only one observation. V usage is TRBV9 and J usage is TRBJ1-6, with TRBD1 as a possible D gene (5 bases). V was trimmed by 4 bases and J by 0 bases, leaving 14 bases between them. There are 17 residues in the CDR3. The V gene's germline CDR1 is SGDLS and CDR2 YYNGEE. The CDR3 reads CASSSRGLSSYNSPLHF. CDR3 bases: TGTGCCAGCAGCAGTCGGGGCCTAAGCTCCTATAATTCACCCCTCCACTTT.

The chain's CDR3 is CASSLGATNTEAFF. CDR3 DNA sequence: TGTGCCAGCAGCTTAGGGGCAACGAACACTGAAGCTTTCTTT. This chain connects TRBV7-9 to TRBJ1-1; no clear D gene. Deletions cut 1 base from V and 1 base from J, with 7 bases between. The CDR3 has 14 residues. Germline values: CDR1 SEHNR, CDR2 FQNEAQ (reference sequence).

This chain joins TRBV28 and TRBJ1-5; TRBD1 matches at 11 bases. The CDR3 is 16 residues long. Unmatched junction bases numbered 10, after V lost 7 bases and J lost 5 bases. The germline V gene has CDR1 MDHEN and CDR2 SYDVKM. The CDR3 loop is CASTISGTGGYQPQHF. The CDR3, as DNA: TGTGCCAGCACGATTTCGGGGACAGGGGGTTATCAGCCCCAGCATTTT.

The rearrangement links TRBV4-1 to TRBJ2-2; TRBD1 might be the D (6 bases). Trimming removed 2 bases at V and 0 bases at J, with 10 bases between. Looked up from germline, CDR1 is MGHRA and CDR2 is YSYEKL. This CDR3 comprises 16 residues. The CDR3 here is CASSQFRDTNTGELFF. CDR3 DNA sequence: TGCGCCAGCAGCCAATTCCGGGACACGAACACCGGGGAGCTGTTTTTT.

A word on this clone: Compared with germline, one end of the junction differs, possibly owing to a read error. This rearrangement joins TRBV7-2 to TRBJ1-1; no firm D call. Germline V lookup: CDR1 SGHTA, CDR2 FQGNSA. The CDR3 extends over 15 amino acids. CDR3 nucleotide sequence: TGTGCCAGCAGCGGATGGGCTACCCAGAACACTGAAACTTTCTTT. Amino acid sequence: CASSGWATQNTETFF.

The chain couples TRBV4-2 to TRBJ1-2, with 7 bases identical to TRBD1. Germline-derived CDR1 and CDR2 are LGHNA and YNFKEQ. The CDR3 spans 19 residues. After removal of 0 bases from V and 7 bases from J, the junction contained 20 bases not matched to a gene. The CDR3: CASSQDPASGTVLGRGYTF. The DNA of the CDR3 is TGTGCCAGCAGCCAAGATCCAGCCTCCGGGACAGTCCTCGGGCGTGGCTACACCTTC.

This chain links TRBV6-4 with TRBJ1-3; TRBD1 agrees at 8 bases. J was trimmed by 4 bases and V by 8 bases; bases with no gene match: 19. CDR3 length: 18 amino acids. From germline, CDR1 is MRHNA and CDR2 SNTAGT. The CDR3 here is CASGGQVMGVVGGNTIYF. CDR3 nucleotides: TGTGCCAGCGGGGGACAGGTTATGGGTGTGGTAGGAGGAAACACCATATATTTT.

This chain links TRBV28 with TRBJ1-5, with D tentatively TRBD1 (6 bases). Trimming removed 3 bases at V and 2 bases at J, with 11 bases between. Germline V lookup: CDR1 MDHEN, CDR2 SYDVKM. This CDR3 region has 15 residues. The CDR3 coding sequence is TGTGCCAGCAGTTTTAGGACAGTTGGCAATCAGCCCCAGCATTTT. It codes for CASSFRTVGNQPQHF.

This chain joins TRBV6-1 and TRBJ2-2, with D possibly being TRBD1 (5 bases). Germline V CDR1 and CDR2: MNHNS, SASEGT. Trimming removed 2 bases from V and 2 bases from J, with 12 bases in between. The CDR3 consists of 16 residues. This CDR3 is CASSERSGKNTGELFF. The CDR3 DNA sequence: TGTGCCAGCAGTGAACGCTCAGGGAAAAACACCGGGGAGCTGTTTTTT.

J is TRBJ2-1 and V is TRBV7-6, with D possibly matching TRBD2 (5 bases). Germline CDR1 is SGHVS and CDR2 is FNYEAQ. CDR3 size: 12 residues. Between the trimmed V and J ends, which lost 5 bases and 6 bases, there was a span of 8 bases. The CDR3 loop is CASSTRSNEQFF. DNA of the CDR3: TGTGCCAGCAGCACTAGAAGCAATGAGCAGTTCTTC.

V and J are TRBV2 and TRBJ1-2; the match to TRBD1 covers 10 bases. The J segment lost 7 bases and the V segment lost 6 bases, leaving 11 bases of the junction unmatched. Germline values: CDR1 SNHLY, CDR2 FYNNEI. The CDR3 is made up of 15 amino acids. The CDR3 DNA follows: TGTGCCAGCAGGGGGACGGGACAGGGGTTGTCTGGCTACACCTTC. It encodes CASRGTGQGLSGYTF.

This clone showed up just a few times. The rearrangement joins TRBV7-8 to TRBJ2-5, with D possibly matching TRBD1 (5 bases). The CDR3 has 13 residues. The V gene lost 7 bases and the J gene lost 5 bases, with 14 bases spanning the gap. Germline V gives CDR1 SGHVS, CDR2 FQNEAQ. The CDR3 DNA is TGTGCCAGCACCACCCGCTGGGGCGAGACCCAGTACTTC. This gives the protein CASTTRWGETQYF.

The chain is built from TRBV6-5 and TRBJ2-5; TRBD2 aligns across 7 bases. CDR3 length equals 16 residues. With 2 bases clipped from V and 5 bases from J, the junction kept 11 bases outside the gene matches. Germline loops: CDR1 MNHEY, CDR2 SVGAGI. The CDR3 loop is CASSYSGVTEGETQYF. Here the CDR3 DNA reads TGTGCCAGCAGTTACAGCGGGGTGACAGAAGGGGAGACCCAGTACTTC.

The chain links TRBV20-1 to TRBJ2-3; D not certain. The V gene's germline CDR1 is DFQATT and CDR2 SNEGSKA (reference sequence). Trimming pared 6 bases from V and 9 bases from J, leaving 13 bases between. The CDR3 has 11 residues. This chain's CDR3 is CSAPAARTQYF. CDR3 DNA: TGCAGTGCCCCCGCAGCTCGGACGCAGTATTTT.

This sequence joins TRBV7-8 and TRBJ2-7, with D perhaps TRBD1 or TRBD2 (7 bases each). The CDR3 consists of 16 residues. Between the trimmed V and J ends, which lost 5 bases and 6 bases, there was a span of 23 bases. Germline V CDR1 and CDR2: SGHVS, FQNEAQ. CDR3 sequence reads: CASSLGIQGRAGEQYF. CDR3 nucleotide sequence: TGTGCCAGCAGCCTGGGGATACAGGGGAGGGCCGGCGAGCAGTACTTC.

V usage is TRBV7-2 and J usage is TRBJ2-1; 7 nucleotides agree with TRBD2. Trimming at V came to 2 bases and at J to 6 bases, leaving 13 bases not matched to a gene. This CDR3 has 17 residues. Germline CDR1 is SGHTA and CDR2 is FQGNSA. The CDR3: CASSLKQGAGVSNEQFF. The DNA of the CDR3 is TGTGCCAGCAGCTTAAAACAAGGGGCGGGAGTGAGCAATGAGCAGTTCTTC.

The J gene is TRBJ1-1, the V gene TRBV5-4; D call uncertain. The V end lost 0 bases, the J end lost 9 bases, and 6 bases lay between the germline ends. Germline V CDR1 and CDR2: SGHNT, YYREEE (reference sequence). CDR3 length equals 11 residues. The DNA for the CDR3 is TGTGCCAGCAGCTTGGGGCAAAAAGCTTTCTTT. Protein sequence: CASSLGQKAFF.

This chain uses TRBV5-4 with TRBJ2-1; D not resolved. Per the germline V gene, CDR1 is SGHNT and CDR2 is YYREEE (reference sequence). V was clipped by 2 bases and J by 0 bases, with 18 bases between them. The CDR3 totals 18 residues. The CDR3 bases are TGTGCCAGCAGCTTAACCGCGTTAGCAAGGAGCTCCTACAATGAGCAGTTCTTC. Translated, it gives CASSLTALARSSYNEQFF.

V and J are TRBV28 and TRBJ1-3; D not certain. V shed 10 bases and J shed 1 base, with 11 bases lying between them. CDR3 length equals 13 residues. Germline V gene lookup returns CDR1 MDHEN and CDR2 SYDVKM. In DNA, the CDR3 is TGTGCCACCCACGAAATGTCTGGAAACACCATATATTTT. Residues: CATHEMSGNTIYF.

This clone was picked up one time. The chain recombines TRBV27 with TRBJ1-1; D is possibly TRBD1 (6 bases). There are 15 residues in the CDR3. Between the trimmed V and J ends, which lost 2 bases and 6 bases, there was a span of 16 bases. Per germline, CDR1 MNHEY and CDR2 SMNVEV (reference sequence). The CDR3 loop reads CASSLIARGGSEAFF. In nucleotides, the CDR3 is TGTGCCAGCAGTTTAATCGCCAGGGGTGGTTCTGAAGCTTTCTTT.

This clone has just a few counts. V gene TRBV28 combines with J gene TRBJ2-5; 7 positions agree with TRBD1. Trimming removed 5 bases from V and 4 bases from J; junction bases left unmatched: 7. The CDR3 runs to 14 residues. Germline-derived CDR1 and CDR2 are MDHEN and SYDVKM. In DNA, the CDR3 is TGTGCCAGCAGTGCAGACAGGGCGGCAGAGACCCAGTACTTC. Amino acid sequence: CASSADRAAETQYF.

This clone has just one count. V gene TRBV30 combines with J gene TRBJ1-6, with D unresolved. The germline V gene encodes CDR1 GTSNPN and CDR2 SVGIG (reference sequence). Trimming took 2 bases from V and 0 from J, leaving 11 bases between them. The CDR3 has 16 residues. The CDR3 region has the DNA TGTGCCTGGAGTAAGGCCCTTAGCTCCTATAATTCACCCCTCCACTTT. Amino acids: CAWSKALSSYNSPLHF.